This T cell receptor beta chain is from a study of blood T cells in healthy people across ages. Primed by a sample-barcoded 5' primer and a J-beta primer mix, a second PCR proceeded for about 6 to 11 cycles. MiXCR, run by TCRdb on the 5' RACE reads, gives a single entry per CDR3 protein. Of 1.5 million to 1.8 million distinct CDR3 sequences listed, 35% to 45% are singletons. The V and J ends lost 2 bases and 16 bases respectively, with 18 bases between them. There are 14 residues in the CDR3. From germline, CDR1 is ENHRY and CDR2 SYGVKD. This clonotype has a single count. Its antigen is unidentified. Study-level findings and limits: Conclusively comparing naive with antigen-experienced cells was impossible with unsorted PBMCs.

J is TRBJ1-6 and V is TRBV10-3; D may be TRBD1 (5 bases). Sequencing input: blood. This TCR was recovered from a woman between 18 and 29 years old in good health. CDR3 sequence (DNA): TGTGCCATCAGTGAGACACGACAGCCTCCGCCGCTCCACTTT. Translating it yields CAISETRQPPPLHF.